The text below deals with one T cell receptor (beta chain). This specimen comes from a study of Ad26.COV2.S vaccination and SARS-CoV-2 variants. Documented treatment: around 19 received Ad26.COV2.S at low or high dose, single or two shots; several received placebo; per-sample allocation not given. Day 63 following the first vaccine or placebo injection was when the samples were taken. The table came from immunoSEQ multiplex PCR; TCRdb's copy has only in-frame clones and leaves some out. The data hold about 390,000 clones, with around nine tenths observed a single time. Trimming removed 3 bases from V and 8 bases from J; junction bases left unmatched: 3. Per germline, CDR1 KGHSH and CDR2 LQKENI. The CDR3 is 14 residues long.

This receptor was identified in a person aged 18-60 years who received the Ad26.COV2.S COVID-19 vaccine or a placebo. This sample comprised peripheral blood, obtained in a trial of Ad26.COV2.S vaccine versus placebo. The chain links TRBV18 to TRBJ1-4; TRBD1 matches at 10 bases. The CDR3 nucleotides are TGTGCCAGCTCACCTGGGACAGGGGACGAAAAACTGTTTTTT. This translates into CASSPGTGDEKLFF.